This paragraph covers one T cell receptor (beta chain) sequence. The sample is drawn from a study of blood T cell repertoires in COVID-19. Sequenced by immunoSEQ multiplex PCR; TCRdb stores in-frame clones only, minus some. The sample records approximately 450,000 clones, about 89% being singletons. The ends were cut back, 8 bases at V and 2 bases at J, with 21 bases in the middle. CDR3 length: 16 residues. The germline gives CDR1 LGHNA, CDR2 YNFKEQ. The specimen sequenced was peripheral blood. The chain is built from TRBV4-2 and TRBJ2-5; TRBD2 is a possible D gene (5 bases). The clonotype originates from a woman between 25 and 40 years old with acute or convalescent COVID-19. The CDR3 DNA sequence: TGTGCCAGCGGCCGAGCCGAGTGGACTTCACAAGAGACCCAGTACTTC. Protein product: CASGRAEWTSQETQYF.